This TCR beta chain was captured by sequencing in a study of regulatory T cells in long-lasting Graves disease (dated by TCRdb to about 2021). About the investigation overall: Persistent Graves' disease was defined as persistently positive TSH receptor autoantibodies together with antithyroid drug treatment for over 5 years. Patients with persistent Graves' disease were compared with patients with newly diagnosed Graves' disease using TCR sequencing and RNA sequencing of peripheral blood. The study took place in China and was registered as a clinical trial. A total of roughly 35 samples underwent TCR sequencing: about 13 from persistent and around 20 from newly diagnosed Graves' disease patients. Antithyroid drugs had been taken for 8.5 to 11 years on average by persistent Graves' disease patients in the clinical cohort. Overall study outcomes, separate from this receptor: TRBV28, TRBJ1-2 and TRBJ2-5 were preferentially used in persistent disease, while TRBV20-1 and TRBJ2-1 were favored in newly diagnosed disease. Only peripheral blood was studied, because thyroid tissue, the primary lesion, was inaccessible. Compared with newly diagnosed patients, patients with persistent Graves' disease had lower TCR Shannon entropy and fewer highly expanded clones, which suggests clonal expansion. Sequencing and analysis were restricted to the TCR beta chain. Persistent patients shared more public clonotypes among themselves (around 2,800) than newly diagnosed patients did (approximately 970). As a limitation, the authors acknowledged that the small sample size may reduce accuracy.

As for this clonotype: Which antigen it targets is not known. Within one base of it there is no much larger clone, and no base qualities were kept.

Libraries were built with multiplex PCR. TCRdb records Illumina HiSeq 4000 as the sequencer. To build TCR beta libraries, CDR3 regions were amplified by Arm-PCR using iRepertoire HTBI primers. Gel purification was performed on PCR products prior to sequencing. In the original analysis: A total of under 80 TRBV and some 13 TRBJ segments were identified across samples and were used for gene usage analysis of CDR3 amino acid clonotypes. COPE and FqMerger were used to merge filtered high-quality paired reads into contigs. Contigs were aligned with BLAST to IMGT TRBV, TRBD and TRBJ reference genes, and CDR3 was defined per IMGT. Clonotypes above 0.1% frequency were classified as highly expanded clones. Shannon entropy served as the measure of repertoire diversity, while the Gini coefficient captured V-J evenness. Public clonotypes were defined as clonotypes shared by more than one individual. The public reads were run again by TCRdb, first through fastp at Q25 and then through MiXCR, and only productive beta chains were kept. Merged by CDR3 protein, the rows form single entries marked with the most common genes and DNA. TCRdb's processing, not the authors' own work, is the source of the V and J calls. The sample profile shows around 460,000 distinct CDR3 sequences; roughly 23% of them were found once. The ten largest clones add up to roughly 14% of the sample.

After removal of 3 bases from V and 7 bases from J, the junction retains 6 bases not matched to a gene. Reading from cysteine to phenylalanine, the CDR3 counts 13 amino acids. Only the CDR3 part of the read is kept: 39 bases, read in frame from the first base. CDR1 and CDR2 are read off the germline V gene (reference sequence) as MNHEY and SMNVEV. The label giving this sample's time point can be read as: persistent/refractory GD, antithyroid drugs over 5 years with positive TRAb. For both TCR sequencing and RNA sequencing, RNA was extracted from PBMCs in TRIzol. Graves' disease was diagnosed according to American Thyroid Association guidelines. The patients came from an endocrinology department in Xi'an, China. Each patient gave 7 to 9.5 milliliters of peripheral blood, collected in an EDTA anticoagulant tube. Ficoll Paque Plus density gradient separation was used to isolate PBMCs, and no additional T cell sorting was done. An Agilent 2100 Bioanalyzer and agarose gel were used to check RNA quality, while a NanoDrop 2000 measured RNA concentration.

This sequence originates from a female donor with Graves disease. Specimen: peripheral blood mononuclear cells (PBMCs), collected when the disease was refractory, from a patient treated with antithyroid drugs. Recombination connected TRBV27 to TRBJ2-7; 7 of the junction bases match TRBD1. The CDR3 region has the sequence CASSLTGPQEQYF. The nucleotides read TGTGCCAGCAGTTTGACAGGGCCTCAAGAGCAGTACTTC.